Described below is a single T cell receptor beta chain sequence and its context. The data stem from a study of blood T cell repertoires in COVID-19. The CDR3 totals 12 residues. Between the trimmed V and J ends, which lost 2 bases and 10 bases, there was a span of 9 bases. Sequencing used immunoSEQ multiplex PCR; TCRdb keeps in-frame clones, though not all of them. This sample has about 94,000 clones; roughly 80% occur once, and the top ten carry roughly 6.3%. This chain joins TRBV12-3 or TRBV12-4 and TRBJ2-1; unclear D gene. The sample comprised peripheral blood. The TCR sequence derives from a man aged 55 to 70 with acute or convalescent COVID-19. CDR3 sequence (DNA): TGTGCCAGCAGTTTATTCGGTAAAGAGCAGTTCTTC. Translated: CASSLFGKEQFF.